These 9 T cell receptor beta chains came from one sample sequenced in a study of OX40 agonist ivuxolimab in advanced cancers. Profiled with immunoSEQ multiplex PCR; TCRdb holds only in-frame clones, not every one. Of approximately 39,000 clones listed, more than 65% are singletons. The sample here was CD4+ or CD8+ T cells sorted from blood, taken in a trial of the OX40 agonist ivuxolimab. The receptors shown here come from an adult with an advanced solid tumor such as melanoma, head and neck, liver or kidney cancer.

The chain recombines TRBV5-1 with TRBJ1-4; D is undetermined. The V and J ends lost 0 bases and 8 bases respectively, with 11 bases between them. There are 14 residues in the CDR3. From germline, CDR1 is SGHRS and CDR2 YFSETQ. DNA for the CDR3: TGCGCCAGCAGCTTGGGTGGCTTTAACGAAAAACTGTTTTTT. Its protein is CASSLGGFNEKLFF.

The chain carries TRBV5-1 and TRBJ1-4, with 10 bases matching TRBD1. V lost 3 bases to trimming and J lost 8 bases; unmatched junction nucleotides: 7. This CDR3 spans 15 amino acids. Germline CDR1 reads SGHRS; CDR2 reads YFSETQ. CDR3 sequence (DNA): TGCGCCAGCAGCTCGACAGGGGGCGCGTGGGAAAAACTGTTTTTT. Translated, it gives CASSSTGGAWEKLFF.

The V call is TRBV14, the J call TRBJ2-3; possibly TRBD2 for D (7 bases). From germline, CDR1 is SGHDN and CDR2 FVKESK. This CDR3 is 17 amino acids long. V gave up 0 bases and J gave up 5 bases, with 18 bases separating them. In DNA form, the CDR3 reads TGTGCCAGCAGCCAAGATAGGGGGGGCGTCGACCTAGATACGCAGTATTTT. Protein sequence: CASSQDRGGVDLDTQYF.

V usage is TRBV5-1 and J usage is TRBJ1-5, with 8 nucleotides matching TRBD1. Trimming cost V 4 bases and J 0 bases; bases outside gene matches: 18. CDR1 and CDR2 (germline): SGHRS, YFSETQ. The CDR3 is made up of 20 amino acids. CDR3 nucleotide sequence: TGCGCCAGCAGCACCGGGACAGGCACGTTTGACCAGTATAGCAATCAGCCCCAGCATTTT. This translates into CASSTGTGTFDQYSNQPQHF.

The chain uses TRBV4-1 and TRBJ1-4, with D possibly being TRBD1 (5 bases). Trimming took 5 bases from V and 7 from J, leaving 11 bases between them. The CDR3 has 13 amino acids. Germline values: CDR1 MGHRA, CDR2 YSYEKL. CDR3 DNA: TGCGCCAGCAGCAAACATGGGGGTGAAAAACTGTTTTTT. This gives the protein CASSKHGGEKLFF.

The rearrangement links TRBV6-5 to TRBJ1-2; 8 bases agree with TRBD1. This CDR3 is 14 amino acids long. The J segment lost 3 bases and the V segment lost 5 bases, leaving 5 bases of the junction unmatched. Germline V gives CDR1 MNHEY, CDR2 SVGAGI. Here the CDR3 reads CASSRTGKDYGYTF. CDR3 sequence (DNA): TGTGCCAGCAGTCGGACAGGGAAGGACTATGGCTACACCTTC.

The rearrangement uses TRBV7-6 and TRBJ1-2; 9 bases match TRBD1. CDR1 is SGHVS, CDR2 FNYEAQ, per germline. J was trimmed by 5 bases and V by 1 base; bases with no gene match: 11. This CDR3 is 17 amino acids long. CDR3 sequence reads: CASSLDQPGTGMYGYTF. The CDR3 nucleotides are TGTGCCAGCAGCTTAGACCAGCCCGGGACAGGGATGTATGGCTACACCTTC.

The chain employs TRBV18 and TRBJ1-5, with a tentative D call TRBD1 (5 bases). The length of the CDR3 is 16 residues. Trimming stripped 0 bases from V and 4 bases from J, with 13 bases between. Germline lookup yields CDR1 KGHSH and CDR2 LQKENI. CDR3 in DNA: TGTGCCAGCTCACCACCCAGGGTTGGGAAGAATCAGCCCCAGCATTTT. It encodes CASSPPRVGKNQPQHF.

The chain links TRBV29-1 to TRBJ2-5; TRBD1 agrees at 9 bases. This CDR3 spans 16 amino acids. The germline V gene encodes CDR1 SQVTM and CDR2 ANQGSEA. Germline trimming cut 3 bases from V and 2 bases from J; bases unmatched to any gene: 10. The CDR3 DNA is TGCAGCGTTGAGGGTGCCAGGGGACAGGGACAAGAGACCCAGTACTTC. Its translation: CSVEGARGQGQETQYF.